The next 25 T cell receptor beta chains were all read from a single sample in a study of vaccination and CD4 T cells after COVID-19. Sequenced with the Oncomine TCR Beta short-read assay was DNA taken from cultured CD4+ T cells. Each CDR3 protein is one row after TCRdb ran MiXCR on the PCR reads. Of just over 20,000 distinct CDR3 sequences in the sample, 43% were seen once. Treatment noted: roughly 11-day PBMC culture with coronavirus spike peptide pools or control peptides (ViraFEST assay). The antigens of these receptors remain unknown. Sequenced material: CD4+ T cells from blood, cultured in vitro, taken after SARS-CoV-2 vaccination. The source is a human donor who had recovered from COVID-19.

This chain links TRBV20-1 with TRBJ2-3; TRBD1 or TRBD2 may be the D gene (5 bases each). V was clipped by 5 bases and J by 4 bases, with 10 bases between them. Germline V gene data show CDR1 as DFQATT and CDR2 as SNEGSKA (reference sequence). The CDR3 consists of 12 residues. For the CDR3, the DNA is TGCAGTGCTGACCGGGACCCAGATACGCAGTATTTT. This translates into CSADRDPDTQYF.

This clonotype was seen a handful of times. The CDR3 sequence is CASSYSLFTYEQYF. CDR3 DNA: TGTGCCAGCAGTTACTCGCTATTCACTTACGAGCAGTACTTC. The V call is TRBV6-5, the J call TRBJ2-7; no clear D gene. This CDR3 comprises 14 residues. Deletions cut 0 bases from V and 4 bases from J, with 10 bases between. Germline V gene sequence: CDR1 MNHEY, CDR2 SVGAGI.

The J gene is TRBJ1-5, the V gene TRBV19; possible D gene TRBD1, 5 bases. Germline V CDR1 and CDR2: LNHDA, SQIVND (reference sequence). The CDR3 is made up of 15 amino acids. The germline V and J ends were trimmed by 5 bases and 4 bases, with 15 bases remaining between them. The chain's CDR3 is CASSPTAGQNQPQHF. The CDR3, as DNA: TGTGCCAGTAGTCCCACAGCAGGGCAAAATCAGCCCCAGCATTTT.

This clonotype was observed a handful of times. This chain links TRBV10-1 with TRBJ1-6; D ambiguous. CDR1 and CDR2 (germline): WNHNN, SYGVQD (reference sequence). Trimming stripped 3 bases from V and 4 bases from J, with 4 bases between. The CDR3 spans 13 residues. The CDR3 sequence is CASSDGYNSPLHF. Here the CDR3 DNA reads TGCGCCAGCAGTGACGGGTATAATTCACCCCTCCACTTT.

As DNA, the CDR3 is TGTGCCAGCAGTTTTCCCGGCACGAACACTGAAGCTTTCTTT. Its translation is CASSFPGTNTEAFF. The chain recombines TRBV28 with TRBJ1-1; D is uncertain. V lost 3 bases to trimming and J lost 1 base, with 9 bases between them. Germline values: CDR1 MDHEN, CDR2 SYDVKM. This CDR3 spans 14 amino acids.

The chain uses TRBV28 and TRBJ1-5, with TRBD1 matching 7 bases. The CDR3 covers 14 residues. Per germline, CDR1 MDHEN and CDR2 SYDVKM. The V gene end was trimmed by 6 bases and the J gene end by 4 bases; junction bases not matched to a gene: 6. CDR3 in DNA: TGTGCCAGCAGCCGACGACAGGGAAATCAGCCCCAGCATTTT. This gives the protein CASSRRQGNQPQHF.

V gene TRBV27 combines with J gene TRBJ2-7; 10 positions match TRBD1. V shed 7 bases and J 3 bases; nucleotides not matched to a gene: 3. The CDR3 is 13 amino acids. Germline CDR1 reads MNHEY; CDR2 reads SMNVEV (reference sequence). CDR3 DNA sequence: TGTGCCAGCACCGGGACAGGGGACTACGAGCAGTACTTC. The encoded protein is CASTGTGDYEQYF.

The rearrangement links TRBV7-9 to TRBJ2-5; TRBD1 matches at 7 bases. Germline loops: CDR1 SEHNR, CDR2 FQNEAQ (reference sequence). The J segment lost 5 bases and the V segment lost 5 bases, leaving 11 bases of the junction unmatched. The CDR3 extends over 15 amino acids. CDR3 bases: TGTGCCAGCAGCCGAACAGGGGCCATCGGGGAGACCCAGTACTTC. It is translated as CASSRTGAIGETQYF. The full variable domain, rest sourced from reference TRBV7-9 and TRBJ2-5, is DTGVSQNPRHKITKRGQNVTFRCDPISEHNRLYWYRQTLGQGPEFLTYFQNEAQLEKSRLLSDRFSAERPKGSFSTLEIQRTEQGDSAMYLCASSRTGAIGETQYFGPGTRLLVL.

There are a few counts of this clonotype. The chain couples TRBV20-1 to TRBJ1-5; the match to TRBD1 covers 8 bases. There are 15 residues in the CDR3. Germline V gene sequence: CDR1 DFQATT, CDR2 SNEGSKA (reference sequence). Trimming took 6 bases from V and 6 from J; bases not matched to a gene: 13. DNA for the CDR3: TGCAGTGCCGCCTCCGGGACAGGTTTCGGTCAGCCCCAGCATTTT. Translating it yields CSAASGTGFGQPQHF.

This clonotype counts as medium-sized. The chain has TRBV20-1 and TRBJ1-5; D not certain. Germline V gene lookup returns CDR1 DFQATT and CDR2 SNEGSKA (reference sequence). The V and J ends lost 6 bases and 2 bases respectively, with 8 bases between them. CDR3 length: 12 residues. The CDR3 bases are TGCAGTGCGCGGACGGGCAATCAGCCCCAGCATTTT. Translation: CSARTGNQPQHF.

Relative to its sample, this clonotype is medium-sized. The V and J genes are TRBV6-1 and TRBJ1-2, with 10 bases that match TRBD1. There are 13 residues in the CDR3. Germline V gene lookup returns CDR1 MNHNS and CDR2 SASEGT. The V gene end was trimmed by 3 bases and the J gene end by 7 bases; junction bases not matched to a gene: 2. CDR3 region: CASSDRDRGGYTF. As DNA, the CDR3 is TGTGCCAGCAGTGATCGGGACAGGGGTGGCTACACCTTC.

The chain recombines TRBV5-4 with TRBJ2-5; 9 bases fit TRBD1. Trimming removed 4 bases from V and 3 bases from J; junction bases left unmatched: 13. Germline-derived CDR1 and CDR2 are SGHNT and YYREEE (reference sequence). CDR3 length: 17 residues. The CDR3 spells CASSRGTGIGSKETQYF. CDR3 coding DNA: TGTGCCAGCAGCCGTGGGACAGGGATCGGGAGTAAAGAGACCCAGTACTTC.

The CDR3, as DNA: TGTGCCAGCAGTCCGGAGACAGGATCCTACGAGCAGTACTTC. This sequence encodes CASSPETGSYEQYF. The V call is TRBV6-1, the J call TRBJ2-7, with TRBD1 as a possible D gene (6 bases). The germline V and J ends were trimmed by 5 bases and 1 base, with 12 bases remaining between them. The germline V gene has CDR1 MNHNS and CDR2 SASEGT. CDR3 length: 14 amino acids.

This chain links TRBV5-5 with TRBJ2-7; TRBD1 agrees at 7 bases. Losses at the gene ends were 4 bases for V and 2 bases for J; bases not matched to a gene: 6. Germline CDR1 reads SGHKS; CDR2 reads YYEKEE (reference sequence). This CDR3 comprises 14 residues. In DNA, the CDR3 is TGTGCCAGCAGCGGCCAGGGGGTCGCCTACGAGCAGTACTTC. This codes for CASSGQGVAYEQYF.

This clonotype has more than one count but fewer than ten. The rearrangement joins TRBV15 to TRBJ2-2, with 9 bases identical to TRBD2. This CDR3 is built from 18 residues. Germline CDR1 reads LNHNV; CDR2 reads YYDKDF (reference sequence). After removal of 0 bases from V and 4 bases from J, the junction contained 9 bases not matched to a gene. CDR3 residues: CATSRELGGRAGTGELFF. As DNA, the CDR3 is TGTGCCACCAGCAGAGAGCTCGGCGGGAGGGCCGGCACCGGGGAGCTGTTTTTT.

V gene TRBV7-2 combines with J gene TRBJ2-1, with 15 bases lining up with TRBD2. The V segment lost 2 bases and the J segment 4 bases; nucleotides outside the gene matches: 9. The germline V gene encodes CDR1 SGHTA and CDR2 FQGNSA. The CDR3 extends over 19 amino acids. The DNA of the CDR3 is TGTGCCAGCAGCTTAATGGGACTAGCGGGGGGCAAACGATACAATGAGCAGTTCTTC. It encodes CASSLMGLAGGKRYNEQFF.

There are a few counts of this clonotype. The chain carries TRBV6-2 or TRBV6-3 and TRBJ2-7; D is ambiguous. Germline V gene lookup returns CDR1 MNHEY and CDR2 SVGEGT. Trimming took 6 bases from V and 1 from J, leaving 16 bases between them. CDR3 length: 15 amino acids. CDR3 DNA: TGTGCCAGCAGCCCCACCCCGGACGGTTCCTACGAGCAGTACTTC. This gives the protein CASSPTPDGSYEQYF.

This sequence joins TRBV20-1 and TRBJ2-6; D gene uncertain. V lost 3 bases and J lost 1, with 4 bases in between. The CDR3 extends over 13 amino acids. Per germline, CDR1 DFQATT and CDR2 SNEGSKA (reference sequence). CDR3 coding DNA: TGCAGTGCTAGCATATCTGGGGCCAACGTCCTGACTTTC. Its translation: CSASISGANVLTF.

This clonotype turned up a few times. The CDR3 loop is CASSYSTPAVGSPLHF. The CDR3 nucleotides are TGTGCCAGCAGTTACTCTACCCCAGCGGTGGGATCACCCCTCCACTTT. This rearrangement joins TRBV6-5 to TRBJ1-6; D ambiguous. The germline V gene encodes CDR1 MNHEY and CDR2 SVGAGI. V was clipped by 0 bases and J by 10 bases, with 16 bases between them. The CDR3 contains 16 residues.

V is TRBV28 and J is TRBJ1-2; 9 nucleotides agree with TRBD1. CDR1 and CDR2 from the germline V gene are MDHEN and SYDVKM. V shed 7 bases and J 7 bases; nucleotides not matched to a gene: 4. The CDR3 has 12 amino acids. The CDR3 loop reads CASTPGQGGYTF. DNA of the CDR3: TGTGCCAGCACCCCGGGACAGGGTGGCTACACCTTC.

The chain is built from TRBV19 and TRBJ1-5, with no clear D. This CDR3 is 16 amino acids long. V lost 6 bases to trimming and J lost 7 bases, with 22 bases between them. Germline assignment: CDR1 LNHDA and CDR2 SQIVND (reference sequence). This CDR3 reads CASRPEPRTGGQPQHF. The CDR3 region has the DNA TGTGCCAGTAGACCAGAGCCGCGGACCGGAGGGCAGCCCCAGCATTTT.

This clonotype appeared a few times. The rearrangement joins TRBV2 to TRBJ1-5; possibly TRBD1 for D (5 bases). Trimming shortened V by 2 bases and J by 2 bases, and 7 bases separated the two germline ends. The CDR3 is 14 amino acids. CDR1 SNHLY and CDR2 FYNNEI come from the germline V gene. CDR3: CASSERGGNQPQHF. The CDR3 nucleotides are TGTGCCAGCAGTGAAAGGGGTGGCAATCAGCCCCAGCATTTT.

The CDR3 DNA follows: TGTGCCAGCAGTTTCCGGGGTTTTAGGAACACTGAAGCTTTCTTT. Its protein product is CASSFRGFRNTEAFF. This chain uses TRBV28 with TRBJ1-1; D gene unclear. The CDR3 runs 15 residues. Germline lookup yields CDR1 MDHEN and CDR2 SYDVKM. Deletions cut 3 bases from V and 1 base from J, with 12 bases between.

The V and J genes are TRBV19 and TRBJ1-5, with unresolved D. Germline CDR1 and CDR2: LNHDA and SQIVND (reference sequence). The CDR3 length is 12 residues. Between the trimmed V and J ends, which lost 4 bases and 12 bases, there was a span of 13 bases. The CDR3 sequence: CASSRGRELQHF. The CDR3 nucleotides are TGTGCCAGTAGTAGAGGCAGAGAACTCCAGCATTTT.

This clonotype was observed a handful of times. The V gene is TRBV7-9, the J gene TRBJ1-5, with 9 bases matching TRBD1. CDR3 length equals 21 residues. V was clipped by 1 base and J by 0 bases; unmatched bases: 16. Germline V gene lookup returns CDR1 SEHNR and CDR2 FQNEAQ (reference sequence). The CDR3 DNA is TGTGCCAGCAGCTTAGTAAGTGGGACAGGGTATGCGGAATTTAGCAATCAGCCCCAGCATTTT. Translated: CASSLVSGTGYAEFSNQPQHF.